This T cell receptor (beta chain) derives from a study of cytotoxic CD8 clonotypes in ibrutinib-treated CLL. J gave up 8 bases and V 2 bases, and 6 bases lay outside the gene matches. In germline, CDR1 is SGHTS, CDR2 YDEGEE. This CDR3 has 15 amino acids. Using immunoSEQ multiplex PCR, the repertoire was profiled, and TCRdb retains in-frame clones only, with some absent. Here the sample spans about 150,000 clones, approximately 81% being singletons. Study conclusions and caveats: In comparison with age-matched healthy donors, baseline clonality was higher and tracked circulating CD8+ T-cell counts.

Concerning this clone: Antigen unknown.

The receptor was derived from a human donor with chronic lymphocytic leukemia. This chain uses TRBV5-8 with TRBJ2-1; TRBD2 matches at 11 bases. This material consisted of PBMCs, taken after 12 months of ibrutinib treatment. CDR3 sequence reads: CASSFSGRAMDEQFF. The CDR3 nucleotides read TGTGCCAGCAGCTTTAGCGGGAGGGCGATGGATGAGCAGTTCTTC.